This T cell receptor (beta chain) was captured by sequencing in a study of blood T cell repertoires in COVID-19. Study-wide context: The study drew acute and convalescent COVID-19 samples from the United States, Italy and Spain. From T cells, B-cell-depleted T cells, or PBMCs came the material, which was cDNA or gDNA.

In the authors' methods: Amplified reference gene primers provided the basis for estimating nucleated cell counts. Generated by immunoSEQ multiplex PCR, the TCRdb table keeps only in-frame clones and is missing some. The DNA gave D and trimming, while V, J and clone size come from that table. The sample lists under 200,000 clones, about 83% occurring once. Trimming stripped 5 bases from V and 6 bases from J, with 17 bases between. Germline CDR1 and CDR2: SGHTA and FQGNSA. The CDR3 spans 14 residues. The chain has TRBV7-2 and TRBJ2-7; possible D gene TRBD2, 5 bases. The TCR comes from an elderly woman with acute or convalescent COVID-19. Material for sequencing was peripheral blood. In DNA, the CDR3 is TGTGCCAGCAGCCCCAGCGGATCCGGCGGCGAGCAGTACTTC. It is translated as CASSPSGSGGEQYF.